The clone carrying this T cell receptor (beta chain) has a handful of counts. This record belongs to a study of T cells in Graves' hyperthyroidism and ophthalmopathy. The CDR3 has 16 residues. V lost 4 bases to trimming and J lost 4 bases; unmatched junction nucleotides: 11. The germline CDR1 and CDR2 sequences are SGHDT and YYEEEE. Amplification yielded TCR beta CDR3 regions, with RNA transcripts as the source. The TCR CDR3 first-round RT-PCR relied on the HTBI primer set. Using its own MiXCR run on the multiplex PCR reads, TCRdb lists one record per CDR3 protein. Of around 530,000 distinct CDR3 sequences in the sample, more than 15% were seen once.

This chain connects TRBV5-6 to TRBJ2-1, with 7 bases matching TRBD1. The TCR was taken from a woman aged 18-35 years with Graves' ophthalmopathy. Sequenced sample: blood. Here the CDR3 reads CASSVNTGVPYNEQFF. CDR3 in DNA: TGTGCCAGCAGCGTAAATACAGGGGTCCCTTACAATGAGCAGTTCTTC.